The source of this T cell receptor (beta chain) is a study of shared clonotypes between healthy human individuals. Study conclusions and caveats: Shared clonotypes: about 5.3% naive CD4, about 3.3% naive CD8, under 2.5% memory CD4, 0.4% to 0.45% memory CD8.

The investigators split CD4+ cells into a CD45RA+ naive subset and a CD45RA-negative memory subset. Original processing methods: Filtering differed because ImmunoSEQ produced junction-only sequences that carried no quality scores. Profiling relied on immunoSEQ multiplex PCR, and the TCRdb table lists in-frame clones only, not all of them. The D gene and trimming were derived from the DNA, and the V and J assignments and clone size from that table. The profile shows about 1.1 million clones, approximately 80% of them singletons. Regarding this clone: The target antigen is unknown.

Trimming left V 1 base short and J 4 bases short, with 11 bases between. The germline V gene has CDR1 SGHTA and CDR2 FQGNSA. This CDR3 is built from 15 residues. This clonotype was obtained from a man younger than 30 in good health. Some clones in this sample may be carry-over from other donors' samples. Sequenced material: memory CD4+ T cells from PBMCs. As to subset: CD45RA-negative fraction. The chain joins TRBV7-2 to TRBJ2-1; D might be TRBD2 (6 bases). Here the CDR3 DNA reads TGTGCCAGCAGCTTAGTGGGACGGGGGTACAATGAGCAGTTCTTC. Amino acids: CASSLVGRGYNEQFF.